The subject of this entry is one T cell receptor beta chain. Its antigen remains unidentified. CDR1 SGHTA and CDR2 FQGNSA come from the germline V gene. V was clipped by 8 bases and J by 7 bases, with 14 bases between them. The CDR3 has 12 residues. Clones were read by immunoSEQ multiplex PCR, and TCRdb kept only the in-frame ones, dropping some. Of about 10,000 clones in the sample, 55% to 75% were seen once. CFSE-labeled sorted T cells met regulatory or mature dendritic cells for 5 to 6 days. FACS sorted CD4+ or CD8+ T cells into CD45RA+ naive and CD45RO+ memory. The sample is drawn from a study of regulatory dendritic cells for organ transplantation. At the level of the study: Day 6 dendritic cell cultures were stimulated with LPS.

Study-wide results and caveats: Memory CD8+ T cells were the most oligoclonal; naive cells were highly diverse.

This TCR was sampled from a human donor in good health. Material for sequencing was naive CD4+ T cells from blood cultured with dendritic cells. Subset reported: CD45RA+ naive T cells. The V call is TRBV7-2, the J call TRBJ1-2; no firm D call. Written as DNA, the CDR3 is TGTGCCAGCGAAGGGAGAGGGTCTGGCTACACCTTC. It codes for CASEGRGSGYTF.